A single sample is the source of the 2 T cell receptor beta chains below, sequenced in a study of cytomegalovirus exposure and HLA in healthy donors (dated by TCRdb to the late 2010s). The protocol used for the library was the immunoSEQ multiplex PCR assay. For the multiplex PCR, a mixture combining 60 forward primers for TCR Vbeta segments and 13 reverse primers for TCR Jbeta segments was used. TCRdb holds this immuneACCESS table with in-frame rearrangements only. Some clones are missing; in checked studies, unresolved V genes explain under half, and the rest has no known cause. This sample has about 140,000 clones in its table, and roughly 78% of those were observed once. The biggest ten clones account for around 6.3% of the sample. Sequenced sample: PBMCs. The receptors here all came from a man aged 35 to 55 in good health and CMV-seropositive.

This chain connects TRBV11-2 to TRBJ2-7; D is ambiguous. The V end was cut by 0 bases, the J end by 2 bases, with 11 bases between. The CDR3 covers 15 residues. In germline, CDR1 is SGHAT, CDR2 FQNNGV. This CDR3 reads CASSLDFTVTYEQYF. The DNA for the CDR3 is TGTGCCAGCAGCTTAGATTTTACAGTAACCTACGAGCAGTACTTC.

The rearrangement uses TRBV29-1 and TRBJ2-1, with TRBD2 matching over 10 bases. CDR1 is SQVTM and CDR2 is ANQGSEA in the germline V gene. Trimming at V came to 4 bases and at J to 1 base, leaving 10 bases not matched to a gene. CDR3 length: 17 residues. The CDR3, as DNA: TGCAGCGTTGTAGGGTCTAGCGGGAGTGGGTCCTACAATGAGCAGTTCTTC. It is translated as CSVVGSSGSGSYNEQFF.